This paragraph reports one T cell receptor beta chain. The CDR3 consists of 17 residues. Trimming shortened V by 2 bases and J by 7 bases, and 21 bases separated the two germline ends. Germline V gives CDR1 LGHDT, CDR2 YNNKEL (reference sequence). This sample was included in a study of blood T cell repertoires in COVID-19. The repertoire was sequenced with immunoSEQ multiplex PCR; TCRdb's copy has only in-frame clones and lacks some. The sample holds approximately 140,000 clones; roughly 85% are singletons and the top ten take roughly 3.3%. The TCR was taken from a man aged 65 to 79 with acute or convalescent COVID-19. The sequenced sample was peripheral blood. The V call is TRBV3-1 (or the pseudogene TRBV3-2), the J call TRBJ2-1; TRBD2 might be the D (6 bases). The CDR3 DNA is TGTGCCAGCAGCCAATACCCCCTAGCGACCTCGGGGAATGAGCAGTTCTTC. Protein product: CASSQYPLATSGNEQFF.